A selection of T cell receptor beta chains follows, all from one sample in a study of blood T cell repertoires in COVID-19. TCRdb's table, derived via immunoSEQ multiplex PCR, lists solely in-frame clones and lacks some. The sample has fewer than 250,000 clones, 88% seen once. Source material: PBMCs or T cells enriched from blood (not recorded which). These receptors were taken from a woman in her thirties who had been exposed to COVID-19. Each CDR3 is given with its conserved first and last residue. D genes are given only for firm matches.

>TRBJ2-1|-|TRBV2
CASSAGFLDNEQFF
>TRBJ1-1|TRBD1|TRBV4-1
CASSQDRDRVFGNTEAFF
>TRBJ2-5|-|TRBV3-1/TRBV3-2
CASSQVVGQETQYF
>TRBJ2-7|-|TRBV3-1/TRBV3-2
CASSQDSGGNYEQYF
>TRBJ1-1|-|TRBV5-6
CASSPNPDSLTEAFF
>TRBJ2-5|-|TRBV4-2
CASSQEVLAQETQYF
>TRBJ2-7|-|TRBV6-1
CASSEAGGFPYEQYF
>TRBJ1-5|-|TRBV11-2
CASSLGPGSGQPQHF
>TRBJ1-2|TRBD1|TRBV3-1/TRBV3-2
CASSQSGQGVYGYTF
>TRBJ1-1|TRBD1|TRBV19
CASRNQGARTEAFF
>TRBJ2-3|-|TRBV7-9
CASSLGQDTDTQYF
>TRBJ2-7|TRBD2|TRBV30
CAWSFQREKPVEQYF
>TRBJ2-5|-|TRBV5-1
CASSQGVRHETQYF
>TRBJ2-7|-|TRBV5-1
CASSGDNSYEQYF
>TRBJ1-2|-|TRBV7-2
CASSLARTADYGYTF
>TRBJ1-6|TRBD1|TRBV27
CASTIQGGNSPLHF
>TRBJ1-2|TRBD1|TRBV29-1
CSANYRGHGYTF
>TRBJ2-7|-|TRBV19
CASSSRGTTPQYF
>TRBJ2-7|TRBD1|TRBV5-5
CASRRTGSGEQYF
>TRBJ1-3|-|TRBV29-1
CSVEDRVSGNTIYF
>TRBJ1-3|-|TRBV4-1
CASSQDPTTGTGNTIYF
>TRBJ2-7|-|TRBV19
CASSNPLAEQYF
>TRBJ1-5|-|TRBV18
CASSPNGRSNQPQHF
>TRBJ1-2|-|TRBV6-5
CASSKTGFYGYTF
>TRBJ2-2|TRBD1|TRBV5-6
CASSSGTGLSGELFF
>TRBJ1-1|-|TRBV28
CASSFPSLQGGSTEAFF
>TRBJ1-2|-|TRBV10-2
CASSESYISFGYTF
>TRBJ2-5|-|TRBV13
CASSRLYREWYQETQYF
>TRBJ1-1|-|TRBV19
CASSLDWANTEAFF
>TRBJ1-4|-|TRBV14
CASSQVRGLSEKLFF
>TRBJ1-1|-|TRBV7-3
CASSRGRTTNTEAFF
>TRBJ1-2|TRBD1|TRBV3-1/TRBV3-2
CASSRGGTGEYGYTF
>TRBJ1-5|-|TRBV9
CASSVTDSQPQHF
>TRBJ2-7|TRBD2|TRBV5-1
CASSTSGRIYEQYF
>TRBJ1-6|TRBD1|TRBV10-3
CAISESGQGFSSPLHF
>TRBJ2-1|TRBD2|TRBV5-3
CARSSPLAGASSEQFF
>TRBJ1-1|TRBD1|TRBV5-1
CASSFDRVNTEAFF
>TRBJ2-4|-|TRBV6-5
CASSPDYSFHIQYF
>TRBJ1-1|-|TRBV5-1
CASSLEADILGTEAFF
>TRBJ2-2|-|TRBV19
CASNHDSNTGELFF
>TRBJ1-1|-|TRBV11-2
CASHQAWGETEAFF
>TRBJ1-2|TRBD1|TRBV5-1
CASSLDGTVPLSDYGYTF
>TRBJ2-3|TRBD1|TRBV5-1
CASSSQGFSDTQYF
>TRBJ2-7|-|TRBV28
CASSFVLYEQYF
>TRBJ1-2|TRBD1|TRBV15
CATSRGAEGARVGYTF
>TRBJ1-1|-|TRBV11-2
CASSLEWTDTEAFF
>TRBJ2-1|-|TRBV18
CASSPQQGYEQFF
>TRBJ1-6|TRBD1|TRBV28
CASRTGQRNSPLHF
>TRBJ2-1|-|TRBV5-4
CASSLGGRLNEQFF
>TRBJ2-7|-|TRBV20-1
CSASGSYEQYF
>TRBJ2-1|-|TRBV6-4
CASSETPRGKRFF
>TRBJ1-2|TRBD1|TRBV27
CASSFLTGRNYGYTF
>TRBJ2-7|TRBD2|TRBV5-5
CASSLWAGENYEQYF
>TRBJ2-3|-|TRBV21-1
CASSKRDKGAGGHAKEYF
>TRBJ2-3|TRBD2|TRBV10-3
CAIRAGGTTSPDTQYF
>TRBJ1-5|-|TRBV15
CATSSYTGRQPQHF
>TRBJ2-5|TRBD2|TRBV12-5
CASGLAHLAGDGMVGETQYF